The 25 T cell receptor beta chains listed next were all sequenced from one sample in a study of CD8+ T cells in alopecia areata. Extracted RNA was reverse transcribed into cDNA, the sequencing template. Assay used: immunoSEQ multiplex PCR; TCRdb lists only in-frame clones, some missing. The sample includes approximately 110,000 clones, none of them occurring once. Material: lesional skin. These receptors were obtained from a C3H/HeJ mouse with alopecia areata. Mouse MHC haplotype: H2-k.

There are a few counts of this clone. Mouse germline and gene names are used. With the read ending 4 residues before the CDR3 end, the germline J gene is used to fill in that end. The chain employs TRBV13-3 and TRBJ2-3, with 7 nucleotides matching TRBD1. Germline assignment: CDR1 NNHDY and CDR2 SYVADS. The CDR3 loop spans 13 amino acids. J was trimmed by 3 bases and V by 5 bases; bases with no gene match: 3. The CDR3 loop reads CASRKTGAETLYF. The DNA read from the CDR3 is TGTGCCAGCAGAAAGACAGGGGCAGAA.

On this clone: Gene labels here are mouse ones. The CDR3 end lies 4 residues beyond the end of the read and is filled in from the germline J gene. The chain recombines TRBV16 with TRBJ2-4; TRBD2 agrees at 7 bases. CDR1 and CDR2 from the germline V gene are SGHSA and FRNQAP. The CDR3 has 17 amino acids. V shed 0 bases, J shed 1 base, and the junction held 7 bases outside the gene matches. Incomplete CDR3 DNA: TGTGCAAGCAGCTTAGACCCACTCCTGGGGGGTCAAAAC. Amino acids: CASSLDPLLGGQN. The CDR3, in full, reads CASSLDPLLGGQNTLYF.

This clone was seen only a few times. Gene names and germline refer to mouse. The CDR3 bases that were read are TGTGCCAGCAGTGCTCGGGACAGTAACACA. This sequence encodes CASSARDSNT. The full CDR3 sequence reads CASSARDSNTEVFF. V gene TRBV13-3 combines with J gene TRBJ1-1; 7 bases agree with TRBD1. The CDR3 end lies 4 residues beyond the end of the read and is filled in from the germline J gene. Germline CDR1 and CDR2: NNHDY and SYVADS. V lost 3 bases and J lost 2; bases outside the gene matches: 4. The CDR3 runs 14 residues.

This clone was observed a few times. TCRdb's protein sequence differs at residue 12 from the translated DNA; the protein presented here follows the DNA. These gene names are mouse names. The CDR3 end falls 3 residues outside the read, so it is completed with the germline J gene. The V gene is TRBV13-3, the J gene TRBJ1-6; tentatively, D is TRBD1 (6 bases). TRBJ1-6 has ORF status, its function being uncertain. Trimming took 2 bases from V and 4 from J, leaving 10 bases between them. The length of the CDR3 is 15 residues. CDR1 and CDR2 (germline): NNHDY, SYVADS. This chain's CDR3 is CASSDADRYNSPLYF. The sequenced CDR3 bases are TGTGCCAGCAGTGACGCGGACAGATATAATTCGCCC.

This clone has only a few counts. The gene names given are mouse names. The read ends 4 residues before the CDR3 terminus; that terminus is restored from the germline J gene. The chain couples TRBV13-1 to TRBJ2-1; 8 bases fit TRBD2. With 2 bases clipped from V and 0 bases from J, the junction kept 4 bases outside the gene matches. Germline lookup yields CDR1 NSHNY and CDR2 SYGAGN. The CDR3 runs to 16 residues. The part of the CDR3 DNA that was read is TGTGCCAGCAGTGAAGGGACTGGCAATAACTATGCT. This gives the protein CASSEGTGNNYA. The CDR3 in its entirety is CASSEGTGNNYAEQFF.

This clone was detected ten times or more. Genes and germline are mouse. CDR3 DNA, as far as it was read: TGCACCTGCAGTGCAGATCAGACAGGGGAGGGCTCC. Translating gives CTCSADQTGEGS. The whole CDR3 sequence is CTCSADQTGEGSDYTF. The V call is TRBV1, the J call TRBJ1-2, with 8 bases fitting TRBD1. The read is 4 residues too short to cover the CDR3 end, so that end is filled in from the germline J gene. In germline, CDR1 is NSQYPW, CDR2 LRSPGD (reference sequence). With 0 bases clipped from V and 4 bases from J, the junction kept 7 bases outside the gene matches. This CDR3 contains 16 residues.

Turning to this clone: The TCRdb protein and the DNA translation do not line up at residue 11; the protein shown here was made by translating the DNA. Germline and genes: mouse. The CDR3 extends 3 residues past the end of the read, so its final part is completed from the germline J gene. The chain uses TRBV31 and TRBJ1-3; 7 bases are shared with TRBD1. The CDR3 covers 14 residues. V gave up 1 base and J gave up 2 bases; unmatched junction bases: 2. In germline, CDR1 is GKSSPN, CDR2 SITVG. CDR3 DNA, as far as it was read: TGTGCCTGGAGTCCACAGGGGACTGGAAATACG. This encodes CAWSPQGTGNT. The entire CDR3 is CAWSPQGTGNTLYF.

This clone showed up just a few times. Gene names and germline refer to mouse. The sequenced fragment ends 4 residues before the CDR3 boundary, so the rest is inferred from the germline J gene. The chain couples TRBV13-1 to TRBJ2-4; tentative D call: TRBD1 (6 bases). This CDR3 region has 14 residues. From germline, CDR1 is NSHNY and CDR2 SYGAGN. The CDR3 region is CASSDGRGGNTLYF. The sequenced part of the CDR3 DNA is TGTGCCAGCAGTGATGGCAGGGGCGGAAAC.

Turning to this clone: Gene names are mouse gene names. The read is 4 residues too short to cover the CDR3 end, so that end is filled in from the germline J gene. The rearrangement links TRBV13-3 to TRBJ1-2, with 9 bases lining up with TRBD1. The V gene end was trimmed by 6 bases and the J gene end by 0 bases; junction bases not matched to a gene: 6. From germline, CDR1 is NNHDY and CDR2 SYVADS. The CDR3 consists of 15 residues. The CDR3 loop reads CASTPGQGANSDYTF. Incomplete CDR3 DNA: TGTGCCAGCACCCCGGGACAGGGAGCAAACTCC.

Concerning this clone: Gene and germline names: mouse. The read comes to an end 4 residues before the CDR3 does, leaving the germline J gene to fill in the end. The chain is built from TRBV13-3 and TRBJ2-2; TRBD2 matches 9 bases. The J segment lost 2 bases and the V segment lost 2 bases, leaving 4 bases of the junction unmatched. Germline-derived CDR1 and CDR2 are NNHDY and SYVADS. The CDR3 consists of 16 residues. CDR3 residues: CASSESGGANTGQLYF. The CDR3 bases that were read are TGTGCCAGCAGTGAAAGTGGGGGGGCCAACACCGGG.

Note on this clone: All gene names here are mouse names. The CDR3 goes on 4 residues after the read ends, and that part is filled in from the germline J gene. The chain has TRBV13-3 and TRBJ2-3; 7 bases line up with TRBD2. Germline V gene lookup returns CDR1 NNHDY and CDR2 SYVADS. The J segment lost 0 bases and the V segment lost 3 bases, leaving 4 bases of the junction unmatched. CDR3 length equals 15 residues. The CDR3 here is CASSVDWDSAETLYF. The part of the CDR3 DNA that was read is TGTGCCAGCAGTGTTGACTGGGATAGTGCAGAA.

This clone has only a few counts. The TCRdb protein and the DNA translation do not line up at residue 14; the protein shown here was made by translating the DNA. Gene names refer to mouse genes. The read halts 3 residues ahead of the CDR3 end, with the missing end drawn from the germline J gene. The rearrangement joins TRBV13-3 to TRBJ1-6, with D maybe TRBD1 (5 bases). TRBJ1-6 is identified as an open reading frame with a role that is uncertain. The germline V and J ends were trimmed by 2 bases and 0 bases, with 12 bases remaining between them. CDR1 and CDR2 from the germline V gene are NNHDY and SYVADS. This CDR3 region has 17 residues. CDR3 DNA, as far as it was read: TGTGCCAGCAGTGAAAGACAGCCAAATTCCTATAATTCGCCC. It specifies CASSERQPNSYNSP. The entire CDR3 protein reads CASSERQPNSYNSPLYF.

This clone was found a few times. Genes here carry mouse names. Read data end 4 residues before the CDR3 end; the end is taken from the germline J gene. The V and J genes are TRBV13-3 and TRBJ2-4; 8 nucleotides agree with TRBD2. Trimming took 7 bases from V and 0 from J; bases not matched to a gene: 4. The CDR3 has 14 amino acids. Per germline, CDR1 NNHDY and CDR2 SYVADS. CDR3 sequence reads: CASSGGLSQNTLYF. The DNA read from the CDR3 is TGTGCCAGCTCTGGGGGGCTTAGTCAAAAC.

This clone has at least ten counts. All gene names here are mouse names. The CDR3 goes on 4 residues after the read ends, and that part is filled in from the germline J gene. This chain uses TRBV13-3 with TRBJ2-7; TRBD2 agrees at 8 bases. From germline, CDR1 is NNHDY and CDR2 SYVADS. The CDR3 contains 15 residues. Trimming at V came to 5 bases and at J to 0 bases, leaving 7 bases not matched to a gene. The part of the CDR3 DNA that was read is TGTGCCAGCAGGTTTCTGGGGGGCAGCTCCTAT. Residues: CASRFLGGSSY. The complete CDR3 sequence is CASRFLGGSSYEQYF.

Points on this clone: The TCRdb protein and the DNA translation do not line up at residue 12; the protein shown here was made by translating the DNA. Mouse gene names and germline throughout. The sequenced part of the CDR3 DNA is TGTGCCAGCAGTAAGCACAGGGGTTCTGGAAATACG. The encoded protein is CASSKHRGSGNT. In full, the CDR3 is CASSKHRGSGNTLYF. This chain connects TRBV19 to TRBJ1-3; TRBD1 agrees at 7 bases. The read ends 3 residues early relative to the CDR3; the germline J gene fills the gap. Trimming removed 3 bases from V and 0 bases from J; junction bases left unmatched: 3. CDR3 length: 15 residues. Germline CDR1 reads FNHDT; CDR2 reads SITEND (reference sequence).

This clone appeared a few times. Gene names refer to mouse genes. The sequence runs out 4 residues before the end of the CDR3; the remainder is reconstructed from the germline J gene. The chain is built from TRBV17 and TRBJ2-5; tentatively, D is TRBD2 (6 bases). Germline CDR1 MNHDT, CDR2 YYDKIL. The CDR3 loop spans 14 amino acids. The CDR3 reads CASSDLGKEDTQYF. Incomplete CDR3 DNA: TGTGCTAGCAGTGATCTGGGGAAGGAAGAC.

Comments on this clone: The genes and germline here are from mouse. The CDR3 spells CASSDWLGEDTQYF. The covered CDR3 bases are TGTGCCAGCAGTGATTGGCTGGGAGAAGAC. This chain links TRBV13-1 with TRBJ2-5, with a tentative D call TRBD2 (5 bases). Read sequence stops 4 residues before the CDR3 end, and the germline J gene provides the missing end. This CDR3 has 14 amino acids. Germline V gene sequence: CDR1 NSHNY, CDR2 SYGAGN.

About this clone itself: At residue 14, TCRdb's protein disagrees with the DNA translation; the protein shown here derives from the DNA. Gene names denote mouse genes. The read finishes 3 residues shy of the CDR3 end, and the germline J gene is used to complete it. V gene TRBV13-3 combines with J gene TRBJ1-6; TRBD1 is a possible D gene (5 bases). TRBJ1-6 has ORF status, its function being uncertain. CDR1 is NNHDY, CDR2 SYVADS, per germline. The length of the CDR3 is 17 residues. Trimming shortened V by 0 bases and J by 2 bases, and 12 bases separated the two germline ends. The sequenced CDR3 bases are TGTGCCAGCAGTGATGCCCAGGGAGGGCCCTATAATTCGCCC. Encoded protein: CASSDAQGGPYNSP. Given in full, the CDR3 is CASSDAQGGPYNSPLYF.

At least ten counts were recorded for this clone. The germline and genes are mouse ones. The CDR3 extends 4 residues past the end of the read, so its final part is completed from the germline J gene. The V call is TRBV13-3, the J call TRBJ2-3, with D tentatively TRBD2 (7 bases). In germline, CDR1 is NNHDY, CDR2 SYVADS. There are 15 residues in the CDR3. The germline V and J ends were trimmed by 4 bases and 0 bases, with 12 bases remaining between them. CDR3 in amino acids: CASSMGGASAETLYF. The part of the CDR3 DNA that was read is TGTGCCAGCAGTATGGGGGGCGCGAGTGCAGAA.

Details on this clone: Mouse names are used for the genes. The CDR3 end falls 4 residues outside the read, so it is completed with the germline J gene. The V and J genes are TRBV19 and TRBJ2-2, with 8 bases aligning to TRBD1. The germline CDR1 and CDR2 sequences are FNHDT and SITEND (reference sequence). This CDR3 contains 15 residues. Losses at the gene ends were 4 bases for V and 3 bases for J; bases not matched to a gene: 5. CDR3 amino acids: CASSPQGADTGQLYF. The part of the CDR3 DNA that was read is TGTGCCAGCAGTCCTCAGGGGGCCGACACCGGG.

On this clone: Genes and germline are mouse. The CDR3 goes on 4 residues after the read ends, and that part is filled in from the germline J gene. The chain has TRBV13-3 and TRBJ2-1; D gene uncertain. This CDR3 comprises 17 residues. Per the germline V gene, CDR1 is NNHDY and CDR2 is SYVADS. The germline V and J ends were trimmed by 0 bases and 3 bases, with 16 bases remaining between them. CDR3 DNA (partial): TGTGCCAGCAGTGATGCCGTGTGGCCAGAGGGCTATGCT. Residues: CASSDAVWPEGYA. The whole CDR3 sequence reads CASSDAVWPEGYAEQFF.

A few counts support this clone. The genes are named according to mouse. The CDR3 end lies 4 residues beyond the end of the read and is filled in from the germline J gene. This sequence joins TRBV13-1 and TRBJ2-5; D might be TRBD1 (6 bases). The germline V and J ends were trimmed by 3 bases and 0 bases, with 17 bases remaining between them. The CDR3 consists of 17 residues. Germline V gene sequence: CDR1 NSHNY, CDR2 SYGAGN. CDR3 in amino acids: CASSGSGDNINQDTQYF. The sequenced part of the CDR3 DNA is TGTGCCAGCAGTGGGTCCGGGGACAACATTAACCAAGAC.

In regard to this clone: Germline and genes here are mouse. The read gets to within 4 residues of the CDR3 end, and the germline J gene fills in the rest. This chain links TRBV17 with TRBJ2-1; weak D call: TRBD2 (7 bases). The CDR3 has 14 residues. Germline V gene sequence: CDR1 MNHDT, CDR2 YYDKIL. The covered CDR3 bases are TGTGCTAGCAGTAGTTGGGGGGCGACAGCT. Encoded protein: CASSSWGATA. In full, the CDR3 reads CASSSWGATAEQFF. The full variable domain, completed using reference TRBV17 and TRBJ2-1, is DTTVKQNPRYKLARVGKPVNLICSQTMNHDTMYWYQKKPNQAPKLLLFYYDKILNREADTFEKFQSSRPNNSFCSLYIGSAGLEYSAMYLCASSSWGATAEQFFGPGTRLTVL.

Comment on this clone: Mouse germline and gene names are used. The read ends 4 residues before the CDR3 terminus; that terminus is restored from the germline J gene. The genes are TRBV13-3 and TRBJ2-5, with TRBD1 matching over 7 bases. Germline-derived CDR1 and CDR2 are NNHDY and SYVADS. The CDR3 is made up of 15 amino acids. Trimming cost V 0 bases and J 3 bases; bases outside gene matches: 4. CDR3 loop: CASSDDRTGQDTQYF. CDR3 DNA, as far as it was read: TGTGCCAGCAGTGATGATCGGACAGGACAAGAC.

This clone has ten or more counts. All gene names here are mouse names. The read terminates 4 residues ahead of where the CDR3 ends, so the germline J gene completes it. This chain uses TRBV1 with TRBJ2-3; 11 nucleotides align to TRBD2. Trimming removed 0 bases from V and 3 bases from J; junction bases left unmatched: 2. The CDR3 extends over 16 amino acids. Germline-derived CDR1 and CDR2 are NSQYPW and LRSPGD (reference sequence). This CDR3 is CTCSAELGGRAETLYF. Partial CDR3 DNA: TGCACCTGCAGTGCAGAACTGGGGGGGCGCGCAGAA.